The following is a T cell receptor beta chain sequence with its context. Its antigen is not known. The method was immunoSEQ multiplex PCR; TCRdb's version includes in-frame clones alone and lacks a portion of them. Of about 100,000 clones in the sample, about 87% are singletons; the top ten hold under 4.5%. From germline, CDR1 is SGHTA and CDR2 FQGNSA. Trimming took 2 bases from V and 6 from J; bases not matched to a gene: 13. This CDR3 region has 18 residues. The entry originates in a study of T cell responses to AZD1222 COVID-19 vaccine. Study-level points and caveats: Donor demographics were predominantly white British with a female majority; clonal diversity may be underestimated. Spike-spanning, vaccine-associated CD4 TCRs were dominant at 160-218 and 743-854.

The TCR was taken from an adult in good health. The sequencing used peripheral blood, collected on day 0 of MenACWY control vaccination. The J gene is TRBJ1-5, the V gene TRBV7-2, with 10 bases fitting TRBD1. The CDR3 sequence: CASSLTYPGQGTSQPQHF. CDR3 sequence (DNA): TGTGCCAGCAGCTTAACGTACCCGGGACAGGGGACGAGTCAGCCCCAGCATTTT.